This T cell receptor beta chain was identified in a study of T cell repertoires in cytomegalovirus infection. TCRdb re-analysed the reads in MiXCR, keeping a single row per CDR3 protein. Of 350,000 to 550,000 distinct CDR3 sequences in the sample, 25% to 40% are singletons; the top ten hold roughly an eighth. Germline values: CDR1 WSHSY, CDR2 SAAADI. The V segment lost 7 bases and the J segment 2 bases; nucleotides outside the gene matches: 7. This CDR3 comprises 14 residues. There are a few counts of this clonotype. The source material was PBMCs. This chain connects TRBV10-2 to TRBJ2-7; 8 nucleotides line up with TRBD2. The sequence was collected from a human donor in good health (CMV status not recorded). Some clones in this sample may be carry-over from other donors' samples. CDR3 in DNA: TGCGCCAGCACCCTTTCGGGGGGGGCCTACGAGCAGTACTTC. Translating gives CASTLSGGAYEQYF.